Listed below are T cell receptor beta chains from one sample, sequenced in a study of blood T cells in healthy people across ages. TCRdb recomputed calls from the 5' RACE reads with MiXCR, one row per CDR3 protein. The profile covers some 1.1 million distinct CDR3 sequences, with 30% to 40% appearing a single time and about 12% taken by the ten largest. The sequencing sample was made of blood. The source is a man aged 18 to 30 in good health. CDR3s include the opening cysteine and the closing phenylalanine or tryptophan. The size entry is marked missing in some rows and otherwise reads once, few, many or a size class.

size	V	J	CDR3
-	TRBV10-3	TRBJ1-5	CAISSGTSNQPQHF
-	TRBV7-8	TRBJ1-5	CASSASTGFGQPQHF
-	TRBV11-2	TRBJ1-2	CASSTQTGDYGYTF
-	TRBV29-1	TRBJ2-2	CSVVSANTGELFF
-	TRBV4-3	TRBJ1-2	CTSSQSTGNGYTF
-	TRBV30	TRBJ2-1	CAWSVPVRIHGYEQFF
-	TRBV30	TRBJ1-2	CAWSPRTGGGYGYTF
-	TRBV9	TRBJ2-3	CASSGPIRFTAPSTDTQYF
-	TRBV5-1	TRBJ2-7	CAGSLTGGDSYEQYF
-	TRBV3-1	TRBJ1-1	CASSQGGWNTEAFF
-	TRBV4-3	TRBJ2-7	CASSQESGNNEQYF
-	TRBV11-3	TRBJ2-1	CASSSSGTDNEQFF
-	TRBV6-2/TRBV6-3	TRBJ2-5	CASSIPRGAQETQYF
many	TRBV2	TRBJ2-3	CASSDTRQGTDTQYF
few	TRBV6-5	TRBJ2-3	CASSYSGGAQYF
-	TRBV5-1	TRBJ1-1	CASSLEPGDAEAFF
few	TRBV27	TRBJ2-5	CASSFYGNQETQYF
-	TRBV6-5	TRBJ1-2	CASTGPTPNYGYTF
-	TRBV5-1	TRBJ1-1	CASSLQVNLQAQEAFF
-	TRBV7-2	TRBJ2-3	CASSLGGTAGEGADTQYF
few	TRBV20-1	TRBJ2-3	CSARDVSGTHTDTQYF
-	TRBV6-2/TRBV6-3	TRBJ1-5	CASSYAPRMFQGISNQPQHF
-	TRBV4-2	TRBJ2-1	CASSQISTNEQFF
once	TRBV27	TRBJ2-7	CASSLAGAQYF
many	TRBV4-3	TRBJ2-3	CASSQDHGGASDTQYF
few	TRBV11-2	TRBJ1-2	CASSLRTGWNYGYTF
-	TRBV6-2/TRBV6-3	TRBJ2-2	CASVSDTGELFF
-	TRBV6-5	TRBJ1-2	CASSTEYGYTF
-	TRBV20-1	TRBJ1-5	CSARDSNDQPQHF
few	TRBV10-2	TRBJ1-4	CASRGRTGRNGEKLFF
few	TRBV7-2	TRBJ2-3	CASSFRQPDHTDTQYF
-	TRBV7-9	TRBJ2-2	CASSSPWGTGELFF
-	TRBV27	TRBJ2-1	CASSLSRASYNEQFF
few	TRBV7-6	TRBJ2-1	CASSALPLALSYNEQFF
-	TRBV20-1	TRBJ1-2	CSALGQLNYGYTF
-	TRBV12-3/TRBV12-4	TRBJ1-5	CASSPRLPAGSNQPQHF
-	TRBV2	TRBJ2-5	CASSESSGRGVQETQYF
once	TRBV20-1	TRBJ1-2	CSAPAGAYVGYTF
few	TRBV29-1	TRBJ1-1	CSVELGTEAFF
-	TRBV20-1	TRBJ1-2	CSAFGDCGYTF